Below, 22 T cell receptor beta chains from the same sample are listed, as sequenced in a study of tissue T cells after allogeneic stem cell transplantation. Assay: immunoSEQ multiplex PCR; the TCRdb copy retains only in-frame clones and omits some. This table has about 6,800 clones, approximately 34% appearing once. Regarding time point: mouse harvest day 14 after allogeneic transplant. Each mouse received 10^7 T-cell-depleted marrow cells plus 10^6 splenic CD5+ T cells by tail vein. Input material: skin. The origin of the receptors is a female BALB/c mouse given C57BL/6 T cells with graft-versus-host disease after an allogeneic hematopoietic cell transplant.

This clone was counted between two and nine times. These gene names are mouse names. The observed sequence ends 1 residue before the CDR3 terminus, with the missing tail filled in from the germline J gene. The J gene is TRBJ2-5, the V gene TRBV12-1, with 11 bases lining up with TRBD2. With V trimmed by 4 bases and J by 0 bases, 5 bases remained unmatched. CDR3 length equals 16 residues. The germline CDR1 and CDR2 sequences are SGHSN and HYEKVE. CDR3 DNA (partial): TGTGCCAGCTCCCCGGGGGACTGGGGGAACCAAGACACCCAGTAC. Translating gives CASSPGDWGNQDTQY. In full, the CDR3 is CASSPGDWGNQDTQYF.

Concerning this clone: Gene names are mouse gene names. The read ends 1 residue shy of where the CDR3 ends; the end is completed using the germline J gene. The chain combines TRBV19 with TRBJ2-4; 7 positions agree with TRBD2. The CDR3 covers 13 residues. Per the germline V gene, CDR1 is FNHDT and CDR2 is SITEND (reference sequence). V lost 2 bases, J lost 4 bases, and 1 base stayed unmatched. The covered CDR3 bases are TGTGCCAGCAGTATCACTGGGGAAAACACCTTGTAC. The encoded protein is CASSITGENTLY. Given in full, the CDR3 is CASSITGENTLYF.

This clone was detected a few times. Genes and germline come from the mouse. Incomplete CDR3 DNA: TGTGCCAGCAGTCTCCTGGGTCAAAACACCTTGTAC. It translates to CASSLLGQNTLY. The whole CDR3 sequence reads CASSLLGQNTLYF. V is TRBV26 and J is TRBJ2-4, with D unresolved. Read sequence stops 1 residue before the CDR3 end, and the germline J gene provides the missing end. Germline CDR1 reads KGHPV; CDR2 reads FQNQEV (reference sequence). V was pared by 3 bases and J by 1 base, with 5 bases between. This CDR3 contains 13 residues.

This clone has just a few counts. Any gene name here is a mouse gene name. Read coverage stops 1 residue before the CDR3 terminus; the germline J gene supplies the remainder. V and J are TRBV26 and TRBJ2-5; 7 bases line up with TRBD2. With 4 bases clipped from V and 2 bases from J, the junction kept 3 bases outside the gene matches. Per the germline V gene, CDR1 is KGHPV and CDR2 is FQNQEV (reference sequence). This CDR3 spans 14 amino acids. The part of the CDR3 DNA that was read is TGTGCCAGCAGTCCCACTGGGGTCCAAGACACCCAGTAC. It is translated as CASSPTGVQDTQY. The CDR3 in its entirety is CASSPTGVQDTQYF.

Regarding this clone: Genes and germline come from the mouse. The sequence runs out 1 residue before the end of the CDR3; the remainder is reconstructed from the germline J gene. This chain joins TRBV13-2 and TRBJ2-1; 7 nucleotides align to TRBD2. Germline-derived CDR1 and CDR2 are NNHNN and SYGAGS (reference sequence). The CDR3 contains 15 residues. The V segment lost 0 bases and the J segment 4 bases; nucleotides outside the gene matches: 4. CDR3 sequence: CASGDAAGGYAEQFF. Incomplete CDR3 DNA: TGTGCCAGCGGTGATGCAGCTGGGGGTTATGCTGAGCAGTTC.

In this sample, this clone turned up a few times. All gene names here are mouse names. CDR3: CASGDGGRSSDYTF. The covered CDR3 bases are TGTGCCAGCGGTGATGGGGGGCGGAGCTCCGACTACACC. The chain joins TRBV13-2 to TRBJ1-2; weak D call: TRBD1 (6 bases). The sequence runs out 1 residue before the end of the CDR3; the remainder is reconstructed from the germline J gene. Germline CDR1 reads NNHNN; CDR2 reads SYGAGS (reference sequence). This CDR3 region has 14 residues. The ends were cut back, 0 bases at V and 4 bases at J, with 10 bases in the middle.

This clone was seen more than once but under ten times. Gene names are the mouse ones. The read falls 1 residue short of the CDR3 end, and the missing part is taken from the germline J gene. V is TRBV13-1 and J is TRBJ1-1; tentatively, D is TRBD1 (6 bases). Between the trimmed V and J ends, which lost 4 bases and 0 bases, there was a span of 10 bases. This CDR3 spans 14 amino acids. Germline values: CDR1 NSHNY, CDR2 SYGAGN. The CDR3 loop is CASSRDNANTEVFF. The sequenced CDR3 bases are TGTGCCAGCAGTCGGGACAATGCAAACACAGAAGTCTTC.

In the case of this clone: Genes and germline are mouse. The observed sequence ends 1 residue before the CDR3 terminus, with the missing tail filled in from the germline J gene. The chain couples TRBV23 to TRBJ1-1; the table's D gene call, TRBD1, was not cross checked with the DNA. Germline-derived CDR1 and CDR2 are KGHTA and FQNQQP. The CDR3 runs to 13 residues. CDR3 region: CSSSHRGYTEVFF. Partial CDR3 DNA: TGCTCCAGCAGCCACAGGGGATACACAGAAGTCTTC.

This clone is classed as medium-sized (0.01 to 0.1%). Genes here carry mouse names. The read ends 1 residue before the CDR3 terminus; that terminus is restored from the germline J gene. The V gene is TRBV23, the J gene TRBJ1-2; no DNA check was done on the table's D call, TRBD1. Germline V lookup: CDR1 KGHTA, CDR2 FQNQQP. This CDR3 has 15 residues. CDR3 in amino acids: CSSSQFTGTNSDYTF. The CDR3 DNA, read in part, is TGCTCCAGCAGTCAATTCACAGGGACGAACTCCGACTACACC. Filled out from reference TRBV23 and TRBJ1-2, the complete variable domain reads DAAVTQKPRYLIKMKGQEAEMKCIPEKGHTAVFWYQQKQSKELKFLIYFQNQQPLDQIDMVKERFSAVCPSSSLCSLGIRTCEAEDSALYLCSSSQFTGTNSDYTFGSGTRLLVI.

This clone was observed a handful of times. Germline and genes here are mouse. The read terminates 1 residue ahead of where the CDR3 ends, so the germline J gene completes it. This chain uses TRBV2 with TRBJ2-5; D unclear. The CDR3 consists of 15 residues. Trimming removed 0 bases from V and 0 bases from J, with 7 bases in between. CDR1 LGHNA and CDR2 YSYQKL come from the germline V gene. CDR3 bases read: TGTGCCAGCAGCCAAGATCCTGGTAACCAAGACACCCAGTAC. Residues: CASSQDPGNQDTQY. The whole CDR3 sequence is CASSQDPGNQDTQYF.

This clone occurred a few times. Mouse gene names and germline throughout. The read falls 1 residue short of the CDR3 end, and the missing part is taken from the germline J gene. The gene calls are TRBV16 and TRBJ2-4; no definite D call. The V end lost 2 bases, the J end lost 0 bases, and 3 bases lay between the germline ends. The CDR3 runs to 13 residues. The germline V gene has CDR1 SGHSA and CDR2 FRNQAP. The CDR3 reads CASSLTSQNTLYF. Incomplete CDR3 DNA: TGTGCAAGCAGCTTAACTAGTCAAAACACCTTGTAC.

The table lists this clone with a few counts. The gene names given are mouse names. CDR3 DNA, as far as it was read: TGTGCCAGCAGCTTACAGGGGAAGAACGAAAGATTATTT. Translation: CASSLQGKNERLF. The entire CDR3 sequence reads CASSLQGKNERLFF. This rearrangement joins TRBV3 to TRBJ1-4; the D gene is possibly TRBD1 (6 bases). The read stops 1 residue short of the end of the CDR3; the missing end is completed from the germline J gene. This CDR3 comprises 14 residues. V shed 2 bases and J shed 5 bases, with 9 bases lying between them. The germline V gene encodes CDR1 SNHLY and CDR2 FYNGKV (reference sequence).

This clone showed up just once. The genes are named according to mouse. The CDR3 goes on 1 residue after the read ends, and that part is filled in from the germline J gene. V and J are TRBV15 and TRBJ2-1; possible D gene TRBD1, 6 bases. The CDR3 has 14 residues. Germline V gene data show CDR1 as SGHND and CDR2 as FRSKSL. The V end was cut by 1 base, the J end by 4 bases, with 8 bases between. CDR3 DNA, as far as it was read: TGTGCCAGCAGTTTAGAACAGGGATATGCTGAGCAGTTC. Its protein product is CASSLEQGYAEQF. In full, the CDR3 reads CASSLEQGYAEQFF. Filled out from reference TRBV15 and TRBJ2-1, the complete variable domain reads DAGVTQTPRHEVAEKGQTIILKCEPVSGHNDLFWYRQTKIQGLELLSYFRSKSLMEDGGAFKDRFKAEMLNSSFSTLKIQPTEPKDSAVYLCASSLEQGYAEQFFGPGTRLTVL.

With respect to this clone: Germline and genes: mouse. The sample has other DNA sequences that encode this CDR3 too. CDR3 residues: CASSLTGGNTEVFF. The DNA read from the CDR3 is TGTGCCAGCAGCCTAACAGGGGGCAACACAGAAGTCTTC. The chain links TRBV26 to TRBJ1-1; 9 bases are shared with TRBD1. The CDR3 extends 1 residue past the end of the read, so its final part is completed from the germline J gene. Germline loops: CDR1 KGHPV, CDR2 FQNQEV (reference sequence). Losses at the gene ends were 6 bases for V and 2 bases for J; bases not matched to a gene: 4. The CDR3 is 14 amino acids.

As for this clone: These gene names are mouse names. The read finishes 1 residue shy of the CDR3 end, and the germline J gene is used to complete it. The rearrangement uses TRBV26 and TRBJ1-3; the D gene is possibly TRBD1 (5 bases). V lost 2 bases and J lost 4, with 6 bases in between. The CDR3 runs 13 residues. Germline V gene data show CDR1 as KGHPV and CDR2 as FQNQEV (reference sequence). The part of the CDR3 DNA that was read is TGTGCCAGCAGTCTGGGGGGGGGAAATACGCTCTAT. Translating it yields CASSLGGGNTLY. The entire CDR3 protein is CASSLGGGNTLYF. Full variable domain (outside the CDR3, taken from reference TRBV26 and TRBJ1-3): NSKVIQTPRYLVKGQGQKAKMRCIPEKGHPVVFWYQQNKNNEFKFLINFQNQEVLQQIDMTEKRFSAECPSNSPCSLEIQSSEAGDSALYLCASSLGGGNTLYFGEGSRLIVV.

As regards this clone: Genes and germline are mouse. This CDR3 reads CASSDRGDTGQLYF. The CDR3 DNA, read in part, is TGTGCCAGCTCAGACAGGGGAGACACCGGGCAGCTCTAC. The J gene is TRBJ2-2, the V gene TRBV12-2; 8 bases match TRBD1. The read finishes 1 residue shy of the CDR3 end, and the germline J gene is used to complete it. The CDR3 has 14 amino acids. CDR1 and CDR2 (germline): SGHLS, HYDKME. Trimming removed 4 bases from V and 3 bases from J; junction bases left unmatched: 3.

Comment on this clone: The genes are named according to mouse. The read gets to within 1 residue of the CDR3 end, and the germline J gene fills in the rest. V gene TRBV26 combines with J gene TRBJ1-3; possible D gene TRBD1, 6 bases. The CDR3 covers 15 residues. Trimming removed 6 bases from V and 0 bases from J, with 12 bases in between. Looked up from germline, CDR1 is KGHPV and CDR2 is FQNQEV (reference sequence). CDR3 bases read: TGTGCCAGCAGCCCGGGACACCTTTCTGGAAATACGCTCTAT. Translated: CASSPGHLSGNTLY. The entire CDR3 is CASSPGHLSGNTLYF.

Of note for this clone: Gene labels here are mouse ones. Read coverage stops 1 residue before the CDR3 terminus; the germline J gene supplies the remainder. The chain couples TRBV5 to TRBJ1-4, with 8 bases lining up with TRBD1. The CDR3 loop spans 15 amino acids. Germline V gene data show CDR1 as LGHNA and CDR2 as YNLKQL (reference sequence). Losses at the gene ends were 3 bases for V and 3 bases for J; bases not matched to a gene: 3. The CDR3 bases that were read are TGTGCCAGCAGCCAGACAGGGGAGGCCAACGAAAGATTATTT. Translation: CASSQTGEANERLF. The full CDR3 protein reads CASSQTGEANERLFF.

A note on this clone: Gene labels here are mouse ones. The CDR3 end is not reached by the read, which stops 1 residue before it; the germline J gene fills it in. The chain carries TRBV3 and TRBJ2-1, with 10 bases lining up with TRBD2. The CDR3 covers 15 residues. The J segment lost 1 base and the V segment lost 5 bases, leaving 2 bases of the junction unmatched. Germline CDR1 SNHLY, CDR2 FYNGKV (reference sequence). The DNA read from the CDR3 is TGTGCCAGCAGCAAACTGGGGGGGAACTATGCTGAGCAGTTC. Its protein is CASSKLGGNYAEQF. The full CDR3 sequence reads CASSKLGGNYAEQFF.

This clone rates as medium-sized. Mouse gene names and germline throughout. The covered CDR3 bases are TGTGCCAGCAGTCTAGTCAACGAAAGATTATTT. Translation: CASSLVNERLF. The whole CDR3 region reads CASSLVNERLFF. This chain connects TRBV26 to TRBJ1-4; D not resolved. The read finishes 1 residue shy of the CDR3 end, and the germline J gene is used to complete it. Germline-derived CDR1 and CDR2 are KGHPV and FQNQEV (reference sequence). This CDR3 has 12 residues. V was shortened by 3 bases and J by 4 bases, with 3 bases between the two germline ends.

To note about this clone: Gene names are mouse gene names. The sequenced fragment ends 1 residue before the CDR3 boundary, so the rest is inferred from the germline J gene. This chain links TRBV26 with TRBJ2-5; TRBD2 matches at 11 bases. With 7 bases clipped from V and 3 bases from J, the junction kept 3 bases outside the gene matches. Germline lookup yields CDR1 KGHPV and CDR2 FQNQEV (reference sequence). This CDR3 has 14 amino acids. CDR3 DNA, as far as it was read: TGTGCCAGCACGCGACTGGGGGGGCAAGACACCCAGTAC. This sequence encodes CASTRLGGQDTQY. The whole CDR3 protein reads CASTRLGGQDTQYF.

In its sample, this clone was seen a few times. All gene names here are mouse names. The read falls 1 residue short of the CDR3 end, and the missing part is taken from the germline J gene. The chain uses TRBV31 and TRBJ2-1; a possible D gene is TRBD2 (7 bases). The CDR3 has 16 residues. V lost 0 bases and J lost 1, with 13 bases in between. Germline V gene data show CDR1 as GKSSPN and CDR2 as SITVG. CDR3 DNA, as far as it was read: TGTGCCTGGAGTCTTGGTGGGGGGCTGAACTATGCTGAGCAGTTC. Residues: CAWSLGGGLNYAEQF. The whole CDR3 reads CAWSLGGGLNYAEQFF.